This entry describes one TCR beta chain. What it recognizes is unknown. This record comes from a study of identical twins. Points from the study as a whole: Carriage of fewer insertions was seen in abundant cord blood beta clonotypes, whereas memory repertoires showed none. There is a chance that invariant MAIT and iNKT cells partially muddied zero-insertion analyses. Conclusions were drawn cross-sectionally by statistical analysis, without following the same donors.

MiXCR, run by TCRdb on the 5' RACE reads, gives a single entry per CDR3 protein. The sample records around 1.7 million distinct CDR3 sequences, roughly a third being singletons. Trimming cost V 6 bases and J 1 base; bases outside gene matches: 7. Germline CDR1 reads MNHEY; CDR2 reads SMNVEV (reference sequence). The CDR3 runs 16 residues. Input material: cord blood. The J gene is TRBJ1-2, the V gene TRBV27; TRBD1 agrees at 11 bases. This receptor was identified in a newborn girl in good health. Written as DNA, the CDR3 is TGTGCCAGCAGCCGGGACAGGGGGTCGGTTAACTATGGCTACACCTTC. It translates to CASSRDRGSVNYGYTF.